Listed here are 16 T cell receptor beta chains from one sample, sequenced in a study of early T cells in non-severe SARS-CoV-2 infection. TCRdb called the 5' RACE reads again in MiXCR, with one record for every CDR3 protein. The table lists fewer than 120,000 distinct CDR3 sequences, over 10% of them singletons. The source was whole blood, collected at baseline. The receptor set was obtained from an adult who was a healthcare worker with PCR-confirmed SARS-CoV-2 infection or an uninfected control (not recorded which).

This clonotype has ten or more counts. CDR3 in DNA: TGTGCCATCAAGAGGGCTAGCGGGTTCACAGATACGCAGTATTTT. Its translation: CAIKRASGFTDTQYF. The gene calls are TRBV10-3 and TRBJ2-3, with 8 bases fitting TRBD2. This CDR3 region has 15 residues. J lost 2 bases, V lost 7 bases, and 8 bases had no gene match. CDR1 is ENHRY and CDR2 is SYGVKD in the germline V gene.

The genes are TRBV6-5 and TRBJ2-7, with D perhaps given as TRBD1 or TRBD2 (5 bases each). The CDR3 is made up of 19 amino acids. Germline values: CDR1 MNHEY, CDR2 SVGAGI. The V and J ends lost 0 bases and 1 base respectively, with 22 bases between them. DNA of the CDR3: TGTGCCAGCAGTTACTCCGCCACCCTCGGTCCGAGGGGTTCCTACGAGCAGTACTTC. As protein: CASSYSATLGPRGSYEQYF.

The J gene is TRBJ2-3, the V gene TRBV4-1; 16 bases align to TRBD2. Germline V gene data show CDR1 as MGHRA and CDR2 as YSYEKL. This CDR3 contains 17 residues. Germline trimming cut 4 bases from V and 4 bases from J; bases unmatched to any gene: 5. CDR3 region: CASSPGLAGGAPDTQYF. CDR3 coding DNA: TGCGCCAGCAGCCCGGGACTAGCGGGGGGGGCGCCAGATACGCAGTATTTT.

This clonotype has a handful of counts. The chain has TRBV6-4 and TRBJ2-2; D may be TRBD2 (5 bases). With 6 bases removed from V and 3 bases from J, the gap between germline ends came to 11 bases. CDR1 is MRHNA and CDR2 is SNTAGT in the germline V gene. The CDR3 has 14 residues. The CDR3 DNA reads TGTGCCAGCAGACTAGTTTACTACACCGGGGAGCTGTTTTTT. This gives the protein CASRLVYYTGELFF.

In this sample, this clonotype turned up many times. V is TRBV11-2 and J is TRBJ1-2; a possible D gene is TRBD1 (6 bases). The length of the CDR3 is 13 residues. Trimming took 5 bases from V and 3 from J, leaving 10 bases between them. The germline V gene encodes CDR1 SGHAT and CDR2 FQNNGV. CDR3 region: CASSPGHYYGYTF. CDR3 sequence (DNA): TGTGCCAGCAGCCCGGGACATTACTATGGCTACACCTTC.

This chain connects TRBV28 to TRBJ2-1, with TRBD1 as a possible D gene (6 bases). Germline values: CDR1 MDHEN, CDR2 SYDVKM. CDR3 length: 14 amino acids. V was pared by 6 bases and J by 8 bases, with 17 bases between. The CDR3 DNA follows: TGTGCCAGCAGCCCCCCACGCGCAGGGGATGAGCAGTTCTTC. Translation gives CASSPPRAGDEQFF.

J is TRBJ2-1 and V is TRBV30; possibly TRBD1 for D (6 bases). Germline CDR1 is GTSNPN and CDR2 is SVGIG (reference sequence). The CDR3 runs to 13 residues. V shed 4 bases and J shed 8 bases, with 15 bases lying between them. The CDR3 reads CAWIRGSRDEQFF. The CDR3, as DNA: TGTGCCTGGATCAGGGGCTCACGGGATGAGCAGTTCTTC.

The chain has TRBV24-1 and TRBJ2-7, with a tentative D call TRBD2 (5 bases). The CDR3 is 18 residues long. Between the trimmed V and J ends, which lost 4 bases and 6 bases, there was a span of 27 bases. Germline CDR1 KGHDR, CDR2 SFDVKD. The DNA of the CDR3 is TGTGCCACCAGTGAGTATGACCTCCTTGGACTCCCCCTCGCCGAGCAGTACTTC. Its translation is CATSEYDLLGLPLAEQYF.

In its sample, this clonotype was seen a few times. The chain recombines TRBV6-5 with TRBJ2-1; 12 nucleotides agree with TRBD2. Trimming took 5 bases from V and 2 from J; bases not matched to a gene: 4. The CDR3 is 16 residues long. Germline CDR1 reads MNHEY; CDR2 reads SVGAGI. Written as DNA, the CDR3 is TGTGCCAGCAGTATACTAGCGGGGGGCCCCTACAATGAGCAGTTCTTC. This codes for CASSILAGGPYNEQFF.

This chain uses TRBV3-1 with TRBJ1-3; the match to TRBD1 covers 8 bases. The junction had 5 bases not matched to a gene; V was cut back by 0 bases and J by 7 bases. Looked up from germline, CDR1 is LGHDT and CDR2 is YNNKEL (reference sequence). The CDR3 has 15 residues. The CDR3, as DNA: TGTGCCAGCAGCCAAGAGGGACAGGATTTGAACACCATATATTTT. Translation gives CASSQEGQDLNTIYF.

The CDR3 DNA sequence: TGTGCCAGCAGTTACTCAGACGAAAAACTGTTTTTT. Translated: CASSYSDEKLFF. The gene calls are TRBV12-3 or TRBV12-4 and TRBJ1-4, with D unresolved. The CDR3 loop spans 12 amino acids. Deletions cut 4 bases from V and 8 bases from J, with 8 bases between.

This clonotype was counted between two and nine times. The chain employs TRBV29-1 and TRBJ2-1, with a weak D call TRBD1 (5 bases). CDR1 and CDR2 (germline): SQVTM, ANQGSEA. This CDR3 is 18 amino acids long. V was shortened by 6 bases and J by 8 bases, with 32 bases between the two germline ends. This chain's CDR3 is CSVRGAWFSPPKGDEQFF. The CDR3 nucleotides read TGCAGCGTCCGAGGAGCGTGGTTTTCGCCCCCTAAAGGGGATGAGCAGTTCTTC.

On this clonotype: This may come from a read error, since a much larger clone is one base off. The chain has TRBV6-1 and TRBJ1-5; no clear D gene. Germline V gene sequence: CDR1 MNHNS, CDR2 SASEGT. The germline V and J ends were trimmed by 3 bases and 0 bases, with 15 bases remaining between them. The CDR3 runs 17 residues. CDR3 loop: CASSDPGIPDSNQPQHF. CDR3 DNA: TGTGCCAGCAGTGACCCCGGGATCCCCGATAGCAATCAGCCCCAGCATTTT.

The gene calls are TRBV9 and TRBJ2-1; 12 bases match TRBD2. The CDR3 has 14 amino acids. Germline CDR1 is SGDLS and CDR2 is YYNGEE. Unmatched junction bases numbered 3, after V lost 4 bases and J lost 7 bases. The CDR3 is CASSLAGGWNEQFF. The CDR3, as DNA: TGTGCCAGCAGCCTAGCGGGAGGGTGGAATGAGCAGTTCTTC.

This clonotype was seen ten or more times. The genes are TRBV11-1 and TRBJ2-1; TRBD1 matches 10 bases. The V gene's germline CDR1 is SGHAT and CDR2 FQDESV (reference sequence). This CDR3 has 14 amino acids. J was trimmed by 9 bases and V by 5 bases; bases with no gene match: 7. CDR3 in amino acids: CASSHLGQGIEQFF. DNA for the CDR3: TGTGCCAGCAGCCACCTGGGACAGGGGATTGAGCAGTTCTTC.

This clonotype was seen at least ten times. The V call is TRBV7-9, the J call TRBJ1-1, with D uncertain. Per germline, CDR1 SEHNR and CDR2 FQNEAQ (reference sequence). The V and J ends lost 1 base and 0 bases respectively, with 12 bases between them. The CDR3 has 16 residues. CDR3 coding DNA: TGTGCCAGCAGCTTAGTCAGTGCGGAAATGAACACTGAAGCTTTCTTT. Protein product: CASSLVSAEMNTEAFF.